One and the same sample provided the 21 T cell receptor beta chains below, sequenced in a study of T cell repertoires in cytomegalovirus infection. MiXCR, applied by TCRdb to the reads, yields one record per CDR3 protein. The sample includes about 310,000 distinct CDR3 sequences, about 17% of them seen just once. The specimen sequenced was PBMCs. These receptor sequences come from a human donor in good health (CMV status not recorded). Some clones in this sample may be carry-over from other donors' samples.

This clonotype was picked up many times. The chain has TRBV28 and TRBJ2-2, with 7 bases fitting TRBD1. The CDR3 spans 15 residues. The V segment lost 4 bases and the J segment 6 bases; nucleotides outside the gene matches: 8. CDR1 and CDR2 (germline): MDHEN, SYDVKM. This CDR3 is CASSSQRGPPGELFF. The CDR3 DNA follows: TGTGCCAGCAGTTCGCAGAGGGGGCCACCCGGGGAGCTGTTTTTT.

This clonotype showed up just a few times. The chain has TRBV5-1 and TRBJ2-2; D is possibly TRBD1 (6 bases). The ends were cut back, 1 base at V and 2 bases at J, with 12 bases in the middle. The length of the CDR3 is 16 residues. The germline V gene has CDR1 SGHRS and CDR2 YFSETQ. The CDR3: CASSLRGQTNTGELFF. The CDR3 DNA sequence: TGCGCCAGCAGCTTGCGCGGACAGACCAACACCGGGGAGCTGTTTTTT. The full variable domain, its missing parts supplied by reference TRBV5-1 and TRBJ2-2, is KAGVTQTPRYLIKTRGQQVTLSCSPISGHRSVSWYQQTPGQGLQFLFEYFSETQRNKGNFPGRFSGRQFSNSRSEMNVSTLELGDSALYLCASSLRGQTNTGELFFGEGSRLTVL.

The V gene is TRBV10-3, the J gene TRBJ2-4; 7 nucleotides line up with TRBD2. Germline V CDR1 and CDR2: ENHRY, SYGVKD. The CDR3 spans 14 residues. The junction had 8 bases not matched to a gene; V was cut back by 8 bases and J by 4 bases. CDR3 amino acids: CAIGGEGGKNIQYF. CDR3 coding DNA: TGTGCCATCGGCGGGGAGGGAGGAAAAAACATTCAGTACTTC.

This chain links TRBV27 with TRBJ1-2; D possibly corresponds to TRBD1 (6 bases). Germline CDR1 and CDR2: MNHEY and SMNVEV (reference sequence). The CDR3 length is 16 residues. V lost 8 bases and J lost 4, with 23 bases in between. CDR3 nucleotide sequence: TGTGCCAGCGGATCGAGAGATTACAGGGCCACCTATGGCTACACCTTC. This sequence encodes CASGSRDYRATYGYTF.

This clonotype was seen more than once but under ten times. This chain uses TRBV28 with TRBJ1-2; weak D call: TRBD1 (5 bases). Looked up from germline, CDR1 is MDHEN and CDR2 is SYDVKM. The V end was cut by 6 bases, the J end by 13 bases, with 27 bases between. CDR3 length: 15 residues. The CDR3 DNA is TGTGCCAGCAGCTTGAGTTCGGGACCGAGAACTCGCGGCACCTTC. Translation gives CASSLSSGPRTRGTF.

This clonotype was found once. V usage is TRBV20-1 and J usage is TRBJ2-3; D is possibly TRBD1 (6 bases). This CDR3 comprises 14 residues. Trimming left V 5 bases short and J 0 bases short, with 12 bases between. Germline CDR1 is DFQATT and CDR2 is SNEGSKA (reference sequence). CDR3: CSALTGSSTDTQYF. Written as DNA, the CDR3 is TGCAGTGCTTTGACAGGCTCTAGCACAGATACGCAGTATTTT.

V and J are TRBV9 and TRBJ1-2, with D perhaps matching TRBD1 (6 bases). V was cut by 1 base and J by 0 bases, with 16 bases left in between. This CDR3 contains 17 residues. Looked up from germline, CDR1 is SGDLS and CDR2 is YYNGEE. CDR3 sequence reads: CASSVSTRTASNYGYTF. In DNA form, the CDR3 reads TGTGCCAGCAGCGTATCAACTAGGACAGCTTCTAACTATGGCTACACCTTC. Full variable domain (missing parts from reference TRBV9 and TRBJ1-2): DSGVTQTPKHLITATGQRVTLRCSPRSGDLSVYWYQQSLDQGLQFLIQYYNGEERAKGNILERFSAQQFPDLHSELNLSSLELGDSALYFCASSVSTRTASNYGYTFGSGTRLTVV.

V usage is TRBV2 and J usage is TRBJ1-2; tentative D call: TRBD1 (5 bases). The germline gives CDR1 SNHLY, CDR2 FYNNEI. The V end was cut by 6 bases, the J end by 10 bases, with 15 bases between. The CDR3 is 12 amino acids. CDR3 DNA sequence: TGTGCCAGCAGAAACCAGGAGGGGTCCTACACCTTC. Amino acid sequence: CASRNQEGSYTF.

The gene calls are TRBV15 and TRBJ1-5, with a tentative D call TRBD1 (5 bases). Germline V lookup: CDR1 LNHNV, CDR2 YYDKDF (reference sequence). The V gene lost 2 bases and the J gene lost 0 bases, with 11 bases spanning the gap. The CDR3 length is 16 residues. In nucleotides, the CDR3 is TGTGCCACCAGCAGAACATGGGGGACTAGCAATCAGCCCCAGCATTTT. The encoded protein is CATSRTWGTSNQPQHF.

The chain uses TRBV4-2 and TRBJ2-1, with TRBD1 matching 9 bases. V was clipped by 1 base and J by 4 bases; unmatched bases: 5. The V gene's germline CDR1 is LGHNA and CDR2 YNFKEQ. This CDR3 is built from 16 residues. In DNA form, the CDR3 reads TGTGCCAGCAGCCAAGCCGGGACAGGGCTTTACAATGAGCAGTTCTTC. It yields the protein CASSQAGTGLYNEQFF.

In its sample, this clonotype was seen many times. The chain joins TRBV7-2 to TRBJ1-2; D may be TRBD1 (5 bases). CDR1 and CDR2 from the germline V gene are SGHTA and FQGNSA. The CDR3 sequence is 15 residues long. With 5 bases removed from V and 8 bases from J, the gap between germline ends came to 21 bases. The CDR3 region has the DNA TGTGCCAGCAGCCCCAACTGGTTCTTGGGGGAAGGCTACACCTTC. This codes for CASSPNWFLGEGYTF.

This chain uses TRBV20-1 with TRBJ2-5, with D tentatively TRBD2 (6 bases). CDR3 length: 14 residues. Germline V gene lookup returns CDR1 DFQATT and CDR2 SNEGSKA (reference sequence). V was shortened by 7 bases and J by 4 bases, with 19 bases between the two germline ends. CDR3 protein: CSVPTKRGLETQYF. The CDR3 nucleotides are TGCAGTGTTCCGACTAAACGGGGGTTAGAGACCCAGTACTTC.

This chain connects TRBV7-9 to TRBJ2-2, with TRBD2 as a possible D gene (6 bases). The CDR3 has 12 amino acids. Trimming pared 8 bases from V and 4 bases from J, leaving 8 bases between. Germline CDR1 and CDR2: SEHNR and FQNEAQ (reference sequence). The CDR3 sequence: CASSGVTGELFF. CDR3 DNA: TGTGCCAGCTCGGGGGTCACCGGGGAGCTGTTTTTT.

A few counts support this clonotype. This chain connects TRBV28 to TRBJ1-1, with D possibly being TRBD1 (5 bases). The CDR3 runs to 16 residues. Germline values: CDR1 MDHEN, CDR2 SYDVKM. The V end was cut by 6 bases, the J end by 4 bases, with 21 bases between. CDR3 coding DNA: TGTGCCAGCAGCGATGCGGGGCTCCGGCCCCTCACTGAAGCTTTCTTT. Its protein product is CASSDAGLRPLTEAFF. The full variable domain, in which reference TRBV28 and TRBJ1-1 provide the parts outside the CDR3, is DVKVTQSSRYLVKRTGEKVFLECVQDMDHENMFWYRQDPGLGLRLIYFSYDVKMKEKGDIPEGYSVSREKKERFSLILESASTNQTSMYLCASSDAGLRPLTEAFFGQGTRLTVV.

In this sample, this clonotype turned up many times. The chain combines TRBV7-2 with TRBJ1-1, with TRBD1 matching over 8 bases. Germline V gene data show CDR1 as SGHTA and CDR2 as FQGNSA. The length of the CDR3 is 14 residues. V lost 5 bases to trimming and J lost 5 bases; unmatched junction nucleotides: 7. The CDR3 loop is CASSLPGGGTEAFF. CDR3 in DNA: TGTGCCAGCAGCCTCCCAGGGGGCGGAACTGAAGCTTTCTTT. Combining the CDR3 with reference TRBV7-2 and TRBJ1-1 gives the whole variable domain GAGVSQSPSNKVTEKGKDVELRCDPISGHTALYWYRQSLGQGLEFLIYFQGNSAPDKSGLPSDRFSAERTGGSVSTLTIQRTQQEDSAVYLCASSLPGGGTEAFFGQGTRLTVV.

This clonotype has a count of ten or more. V usage is TRBV10-3 and J usage is TRBJ1-1; D may be TRBD1 (6 bases). V lost 0 bases to trimming and J lost 1 base, with 15 bases between them. The germline V gene has CDR1 ENHRY and CDR2 SYGVKD. The CDR3 totals 17 residues. CDR3 amino acids: CAISESSTGQWNTEAFF. The CDR3 region has the DNA TGTGCCATCAGTGAGTCGAGCACAGGGCAGTGGAACACTGAAGCTTTCTTT.

This chain joins TRBV12-3 or TRBV12-4 and TRBJ2-3; TRBD1 matches at 7 bases. V was pared by 5 bases and J by 2 bases, with 4 bases of the junction left unmatched. The CDR3 totals 14 residues. The CDR3 is CASSMTGPTDTQYF. CDR3 sequence (DNA): TGTGCCAGCAGTATGACAGGGCCCACAGATACGCAGTATTTT.

This clonotype showed up many times. This rearrangement joins TRBV11-3 to TRBJ1-1, with TRBD1 matching 9 bases. V was pared by 5 bases and J by 10 bases, with 8 bases of the junction left unmatched. The CDR3 is 13 residues long. Germline loops: CDR1 SGHNT, CDR2 YENEEA. The CDR3 is CASSRSATGGAFF. For the CDR3, the DNA is TGTGCCAGCAGCCGATCCGCGACAGGGGGAGCTTTCTTT.

This clonotype was recorded at least ten times. The gene calls are TRBV7-2 and TRBJ1-6; D unclear. CDR3 size: 16 residues. The ends were cut back, 1 base at V and 0 bases at J, with 7 bases in the middle. Germline V gene sequence: CDR1 SGHTA, CDR2 FQGNSA. CDR3 sequence: CASSLGYSSYNSPLHF. CDR3 DNA: TGTGCCAGCAGCTTAGGTTACAGCTCCTATAATTCACCCCTCCACTTT.

This clonotype was recorded many times. The chain carries TRBV7-2 and TRBJ1-2; D unresolved. CDR3 length: 12 amino acids. CDR1 and CDR2 (germline): SGHTA, FQGNSA. V was clipped by 3 bases and J by 5 bases, with 7 bases between them. The CDR3 loop reads CASSFEGYGYTF. CDR3 nucleotide sequence: TGTGCCAGCAGCTTCGAAGGTTATGGCTACACCTTC.

V gene TRBV7-8 combines with J gene TRBJ2-1; TRBD1 agrees at 8 bases. CDR1 SGHVS and CDR2 FQNEAQ come from the germline V gene. The CDR3 runs to 15 residues. Trimming cost V 5 bases and J 8 bases; bases outside gene matches: 11. The CDR3 is CASSAPGQVGDEQFF. The DNA for the CDR3 is TGTGCCAGCAGCGCGCCGGGACAGGTGGGCGATGAGCAGTTCTTC.